This T cell receptor beta chain was sequenced for a study of blood T cells in healthy people across ages. Primed by a sample-barcoded 5' primer and a J-beta primer mix, a second PCR proceeded for about 6 to 12 cycles. A single record per CDR3 protein comes from TCRdb applying MiXCR to the 5' RACE reads. This table holds 650,000 to 800,000 distinct CDR3 sequences, more than 40% found once. With 5 bases removed from V and 7 bases from J, the gap between germline ends came to 19 bases. Germline values: CDR1 MNHEY, CDR2 SVGAGI. The CDR3 spans 15 residues. Sequencing was done on a sample of blood. The genes are TRBV6-5 and TRBJ2-3; weak D call: TRBD2 (5 bases). The receptor was derived from a man between 60 and 70 years old in good health. This chain's CDR3 is CASSAGRAAQYTQYF. The CDR3 DNA reads TGTGCCAGCAGTGCGGGCCGGGCGGCACAATATACGCAGTATTTT.